This T cell receptor beta chain was captured by sequencing in a study of cytomegalovirus exposure and HLA in healthy donors. Study-wide background: A previous analysis identified approximately 110 million unique TCR beta sequences derived from 180 million or so T cells.

This CDR3 is 19 amino acids long. V lost 1 base, J lost 1 base, and 20 bases lay in between. In germline, CDR1 is MGHRA, CDR2 YSYEKL. This PCR relied on a set of 60 Vbeta primers and 13 Jbeta primers. Repertoires were generated with immunoSEQ multiplex PCR, while TCRdb's copy carries only in-frame clones and drops some. Of 150,000 to 200,000 clones in the sample, roughly 84% were seen once. Donors were nominally healthy when sampled, though unrecorded immune exposures were likely. This chain connects TRBV4-1 to TRBJ2-1, with D unclear. This receptor was obtained from a girl under three years old in good health and CMV-seronegative. The sample consisted of PBMCs. The CDR3 nucleotides are TGCGCCAGCAGCCAAGGGATTCGACACACTTCAAGGTCCTACAATGAGCAGTTCTTC. It translates to CASSQGIRHTSRSYNEQFF.